This T cell receptor (beta chain) was recorded in a study of a mutant IDH1 vaccine in newly diagnosed glioma. Study-wide context: The study gave patients eight vaccinations in weeks 1, 3, 5, 7, 11, 15, 19, 23. Previous treatment comprised radiotherapy, temozolomide, or both, mostly both.

In the case of this clone: As yet, its antigen is unknown.

Specified time point: week 23, last vaccination. Doses of 300 ug of mutant IDH1 20-mer peptide were given with topical imiquimod. Those who donated had recent WHO grade 3 or 4 IDH1-mutant, ATRX-lost astrocytomas. The assay was immunoSEQ multiplex PCR, and TCRdb's table has in-frame clones only and misses some. The table lists around 56,000 clones, 80% to 85% of them singletons, with around 8.9% in the top ten. V gave up 3 bases and J gave up 5 bases, with 19 bases separating them. The CDR3 consists of 16 residues. Germline values: CDR1 LNHDA, CDR2 SQIVND (reference sequence). The chain recombines TRBV19 with TRBJ1-2; possible D gene TRBD1, 5 bases. The input for sequencing was PBMCs, taken from a glioma patient whose treatment included an IDH1 peptide vaccine. This sequence originates from a woman between 40 and 55 years old with glioma. Some clones in this sample may be carry-over from other donors' samples. As DNA, the CDR3 is TGTGCCAGTAGTATCTCCCCGGTCGGGGGAGTGTATGGCTACACCTTC. Translation gives CASSISPVGGVYGYTF.